A single T cell receptor beta chain is shown here with its context. Its antigen is undetermined. The data derive from a study of T-cell reconstitution after alpha-beta-depleted transplantation in children. Points from the study as a whole: Once a year had passed after transplant, T-cell counts and diversity came mostly from newly produced T cells. TCRbeta diversity was high at day 60 in some patients (a result of surviving recipient T cells and thymic progenitors). Two months or so post-transplant, alpha-beta T cells reportedly derived from several hundred expanded graft clones.

This CDR3 is 15 amino acids long. V lost 5 bases, J lost 3 bases, and 11 bases lay in between. Unique molecular identifiers were incorporated during preparation of the TCRbeta library. MiXCR was run by TCRdb on the PCR reads, yielding one entry per CDR3 protein. The table includes about 980,000 distinct CDR3 sequences, about 29% detected once. Sequencing was performed on PBMCs, mostly from graft donor cells, taken 360 days after TCRalphabeta/CD19-depleted stem cell transplant. The J gene is TRBJ2-6, the V gene TRBV12-3 or TRBV12-4; D unclear. The receptor comes from a boy younger than two who had a stem cell transplant for SCID, so the T cells may come from the graft donor. The CDR3 bases are TGTGCCAGCAGTCCCTTTCTGGGTGGGGCCAACGTCCTGACTTTC. Protein sequence: CASSPFLGGANVLTF.